This T cell receptor (beta chain) was obtained from a study of OX40 agonist ivuxolimab in advanced cancers. Study at large: Patients undergoing dose escalation presented with hepatocellular carcinoma, melanoma, renal cell or head and neck cancer. Three dose-escalation patients had partial responses: one with hepatocellular carcinoma and two with cutaneous melanoma.

General study results and limits: Averaging showed that CD8+ T cells had more expanded clones than CD4+ did. Some nonresponders additionally presented with little normalized T-cell clonal expansion.

Clones were sequenced by immunoSEQ multiplex PCR, and TCRdb holds only the in-frame ones, with some missing. In the table there are 65,000 to 80,000 clones, roughly 90% of which are singletons. About this clone: Its antigen is currently unknown.

CDR1 is MDHEN and CDR2 is SYDVKM in the germline V gene. Trimming pared 5 bases from V and 5 bases from J, leaving 10 bases between. The CDR3 sequence is 13 residues long. Source: CD4+ or CD8+ T cells sorted from blood, taken in a trial of the OX40 agonist ivuxolimab. The source of this sequence is an adult with an advanced solid tumor such as melanoma, head and neck, liver or kidney cancer. The V and J genes are TRBV28 and TRBJ1-5, with D possibly matching TRBD1 (6 bases). CDR3 amino acids: CASSTGTHQPQHF. The CDR3 nucleotides are TGTGCCAGCAGTACAGGGACCCATCAGCCCCAGCATTTT.